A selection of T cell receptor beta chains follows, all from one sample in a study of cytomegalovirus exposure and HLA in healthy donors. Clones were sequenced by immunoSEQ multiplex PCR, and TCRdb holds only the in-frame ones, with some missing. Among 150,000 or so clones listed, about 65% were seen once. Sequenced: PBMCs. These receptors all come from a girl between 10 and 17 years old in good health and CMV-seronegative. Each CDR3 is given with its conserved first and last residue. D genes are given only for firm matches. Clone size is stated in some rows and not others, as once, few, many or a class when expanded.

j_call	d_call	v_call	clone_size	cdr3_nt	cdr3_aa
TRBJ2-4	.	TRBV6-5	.	TGTGCCAGCAGCCCCACCTTCCAGGCCAAAAACATTCAGTACTTC	CASSPTFQAKNIQYF
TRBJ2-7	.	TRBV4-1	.	TGCGCCAGCAGCCAAGTAAGTCACAGGAGTTCAGACGAGCAGTACTTC	CASSQVSHRSSDEQYF
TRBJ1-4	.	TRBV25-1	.	TGTGCCAGCAGTACCTACAGGGCAACAACTAATGAAAGACTGTTTTTT	CASSTYRATTNERLFF
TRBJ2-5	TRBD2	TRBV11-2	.	TGTGCCAGCAGCTTAGTAGCCGCCTCCTTAGCGGGGGTGGAGACCCAGTACTTC	CASSLVAASLAGVETQYF
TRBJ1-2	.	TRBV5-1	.	TGCGCCAGCAGCTTGGGGCAGGGGAACTATGGCTACACCTTC	CASSLGQGNYGYTF
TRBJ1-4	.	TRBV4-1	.	TGCGCCAGCAGCCAAGATCCTGGCAGAGGAGGTGAAAAACTGTTTTTT	CASSQDPGRGGEKLFF
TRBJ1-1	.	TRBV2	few	TGTGCCAGCAGTGATCAGGGGATTAGGGACACTGAAGCTTTCTTT	CASSDQGIRDTEAFF
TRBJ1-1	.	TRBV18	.	TGTGCCAGCTCACTACAACAGGGTGAGAACACTGAAGCTTTCTTT	CASSLQQGENTEAFF
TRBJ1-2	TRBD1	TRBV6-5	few	TGTGCCAGCTCAGTGGACAGGGCACCCTATGGCTACACCTTC	CASSVDRAPYGYTF
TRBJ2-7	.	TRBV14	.	TGTGCCAGCAGCCAACGGGTAGAGGCCTACGAGCAGTACTTC	CASSQRVEAYEQYF
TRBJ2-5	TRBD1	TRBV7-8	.	TGTGCCAGCAGCTTCTCGGACAGGACGGAGACCCAGTACTTC	CASSFSDRTETQYF
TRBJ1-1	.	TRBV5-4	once	TGTGCCAGCAGCTCCGGACAGATGAACACTGAAGCTTTCTTT	CASSSGQMNTEAFF
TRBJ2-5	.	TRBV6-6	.	TGTGCCAGCAGGTCCCAGATCAGCCAAGAGACCCAGTACTTC	CASRSQISQETQYF
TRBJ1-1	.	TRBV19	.	TGTGCCAGTAGTATGAGGGCAACTGAAGCTTTCTTT	CASSMRATEAFF
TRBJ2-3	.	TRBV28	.	TGTGCCAGCACCCTAGGGGGGGCGCCTGATACGCAGTATTTT	CASTLGGAPDTQYF
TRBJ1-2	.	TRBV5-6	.	TGTGCCAGCAGCCCGGGACTCGACTATGGCTACACCTTC	CASSPGLDYGYTF
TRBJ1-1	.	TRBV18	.	TGTGCCAGCTCACCACAAACAGGACCCTCGATTGAAGCTTTCTTT	CASSPQTGPSIEAFF
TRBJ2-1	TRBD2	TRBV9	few	TGTGCCAGCAGCTGGACTAGCGGGGAGAATGAGCAGTTCTTC	CASSWTSGENEQFF
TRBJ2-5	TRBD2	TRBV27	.	TGTGCCAGCAGTTTAAGGGGGGTAGCGGGGTACCAAGAGACCCAGTACTTC	CASSLRGVAGYQETQYF
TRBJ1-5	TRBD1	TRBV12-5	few	TGTGCTAGTGGTCCCTCAGGGGGAATCAATCAGCCCCAGCATTTT	CASGPSGGINQPQHF
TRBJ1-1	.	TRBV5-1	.	TGCGCCAGCAGCTTGGTAAGCGGAGACACTGAAGCTTTCTTT	CASSLVSGDTEAFF
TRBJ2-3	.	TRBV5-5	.	TGTGCCAGCAGCTTGCCCGGGAGAGCAGATACGCAGTATTTT	CASSLPGRADTQYF
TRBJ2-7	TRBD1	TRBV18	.	TGTGCCAGCTCACCGAGTGACAGGGGCTTCGAGCAGTACTTC	CASSPSDRGFEQYF
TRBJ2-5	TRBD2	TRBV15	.	TGTGCCACCAGCAGAGCAAAACTAGCGGGGGAGCAGTACTTC	CATSRAKLAGEQYF
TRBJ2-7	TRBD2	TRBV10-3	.	TGTGCCATCAGTGGCGGGACTAGCGGGGGGGCCTCCTACGAGCAGTACTTC	CAISGGTSGGASYEQYF
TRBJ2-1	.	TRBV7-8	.	TGTGCCAGCAGCTTAGCGAACTATGAGCAGTTCTTC	CASSLANYEQFF
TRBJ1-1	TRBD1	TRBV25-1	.	TGTGCCAGCAGTGTACGACAGGGGGCTGAAGCTTTCTTT	CASSVRQGAEAFF
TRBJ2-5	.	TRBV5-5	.	TGTGCCAGCAGCTTGGCGTCGGGACAAATTGCAAAGACCCAGTACTTC	CASSLASGQIAKTQYF
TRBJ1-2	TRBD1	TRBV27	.	TGTGCCAGCAGTTTTGAGGTAGGGTGGACAGGGGTGAATAACTATGGCTACACCTTC	CASSFEVGWTGVNNYGYTF
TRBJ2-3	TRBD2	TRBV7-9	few	TGTGCCAGCAGCCCGACTAGCGGGGGGTTGTATACGCAGTATTTT	CASSPTSGGLYTQYF
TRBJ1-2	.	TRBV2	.	TGTGCCAGCAGTGACGTGATAACCGAGGGAGATGGCTACACCTTC	CASSDVITEGDGYTF
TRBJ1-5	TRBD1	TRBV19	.	TGTGCCAGTAGTATAGTTGGTGGGACAGGGATTAAGAGGGGACAGCCCCAGCATTTT	CASSIVGGTGIKRGQPQHF